The 23 T cell receptor beta chains in this list originate from one sample, sequenced in a study of cytotoxic CD8 clonotypes in ibrutinib-treated CLL (dated by TCRdb to the early 2020s). The library was produced with the immunoSEQ multiplex PCR assay. Not all clones reach the TCRdb copy of this immuneACCESS table, which keeps in-frame sequences only. Checked studies attribute under half of the gap to unresolved V genes and leave the rest unexplained. The sample data list fewer than 35,000 clones, and approximately 57% of these were observed just once. About 4.8% of the sample is taken by the ten largest. The source was PBMCs, collected before ibrutinib treatment. The source is a human donor with chronic lymphocytic leukemia.

The rearrangement uses TRBV29-1 and TRBJ2-2; 14 nucleotides agree with TRBD2. CDR1 and CDR2 from the germline V gene are SQVTM and ANQGSEA. The V gene end was trimmed by 6 bases and the J gene end by 7 bases; junction bases not matched to a gene: 7. The CDR3 runs 15 residues. The CDR3 spells CSVPGLAGEGGELFF. DNA of the CDR3: TGCAGCGTGCCGGGACTAGCGGGAGAGGGCGGGGAGCTGTTTTTT.

The CDR3 reads CASSFPDRGPYGYTF. DNA for the CDR3: TGTGCCAGCAGTTTCCCGGACAGGGGGCCCTATGGCTACACCTTC. The chain links TRBV27 to TRBJ1-2; 11 positions agree with TRBD1. CDR3 length: 15 amino acids. Germline V gene lookup returns CDR1 MNHEY and CDR2 SMNVEV (reference sequence). With V trimmed by 3 bases and J by 4 bases, 4 bases remained unmatched.

This chain connects TRBV7-9 to TRBJ2-1; tentatively, D is TRBD1 (6 bases). From germline, CDR1 is SEHNR and CDR2 FQNEAQ (reference sequence). There are 16 residues in the CDR3. Trimming removed 1 base from V and 2 bases from J, with 12 bases in between. This CDR3 is CASSLVGGVAYNEQFF. Here the CDR3 DNA reads TGTGCCAGCAGCTTAGTAGGGGGAGTTGCCTACAATGAGCAGTTCTTC. Using reference TRBV7-9 and TRBJ2-1 for the parts outside the CDR3, the full variable domain is DTGVSQNPRHKITKRGQNVTFRCDPISEHNRLYWYRQTLGQGPEFLTYFQNEAQLEKSRLLSDRFSAERPKGSFSTLEIQRTEQGDSAMYLCASSLVGGVAYNEQFFGPGTRLTVL.

This sequence joins TRBV7-6 and TRBJ1-1, with TRBD1 matching 11 bases. Germline CDR1 and CDR2: SGHVS and FNYEAQ. The CDR3 loop spans 17 amino acids. The junction had 6 bases not matched to a gene; V was cut back by 0 bases and J by 3 bases. DNA for the CDR3: TGTGCCAGCAGCTTAGCGGGACAGGGGGTTTCCGACACTGAAGCTTTCTTT. Translated, it gives CASSLAGQGVSDTEAFF. Drawing the rest from reference TRBV7-6 and TRBJ1-1, the complete variable domain is GAGVSQSPRYKVTKRGQDVALRCDPISGHVSLYWYRQALGQGPEFLTYFNYEAQQDKSGLPNDRFSAERPEGSISTLTIQRTEQRDSAMYRCASSLAGQGVSDTEAFFGQGTRLTVV.

The chain employs TRBV11-2 and TRBJ2-7, with 9 bases matching TRBD2. The CDR3 has 16 amino acids. Germline V gene data show CDR1 as SGHAT and CDR2 as FQNNGV. V gave up 1 base and J gave up 2 bases; unmatched junction bases: 6. The chain's CDR3 is CASSLVGGGGTYEQYF. The CDR3 nucleotides read TGTGCCAGCAGCTTAGTCGGCGGGGGGGGAACCTACGAGCAGTACTTC.

This clone was seen more than once but under ten times. The V and J genes are TRBV30 and TRBJ1-3; unclear D gene. The germline V gene has CDR1 GTSNPN and CDR2 SVGIG (reference sequence). There are 14 residues in the CDR3. The CDR3 protein is CARPTWVSGNTIYF. The CDR3, as DNA: TGTGCTCGACCCACTTGGGTTAGTGGAAACACCATATATTTT.

J is TRBJ1-1 and V is TRBV18, with a weak D call TRBD1 (5 bases). The CDR3 has 15 amino acids. Between the trimmed V and J ends, which lost 0 bases and 5 bases, there was a span of 13 bases. Per the germline V gene, CDR1 is KGHSH and CDR2 is LQKENI. The CDR3 nucleotides read TGTGCCAGCTCACCACCGATCCAGGGTAGGACTGAAGCTTTCTTT. Translating gives CASSPPIQGRTEAFF. The complete variable domain, with remaining parts taken from reference TRBV18 and TRBJ1-1, reads NAGVMQNPRHLVRRRGQEARLRCSPMKGHSHVYWYRQLPEEGLKFMVYLQKENIIDESGMPKERFSAEFPKEGPSILRIQQVVRGDSAAYFCASSPPIQGRTEAFFGQGTRLTVV.

V gene TRBV7-9 combines with J gene TRBJ1-1; no clear D gene. This CDR3 comprises 17 residues. Germline CDR1 is SEHNR and CDR2 is FQNEAQ (reference sequence). V lost 5 bases and J lost 3, with 22 bases in between. The CDR3 sequence: CASSLPNRTYYDTEAFF. The CDR3 DNA reads TGTGCCAGCAGCCTACCAAACCGGACGTATTATGACACTGAAGCTTTCTTT.

The gene calls are TRBV18 and TRBJ1-4; D unclear. This CDR3 has 14 amino acids. Per germline, CDR1 KGHSH and CDR2 LQKENI. Trimming stripped 4 bases from V and 8 bases from J, with 14 bases between. CDR3 sequence (DNA): TGTGCCAGCTCACTGGTTTCATTGGGGGAAAAACTGTTTTTT. Encoded protein: CASSLVSLGEKLFF.

The rearrangement uses TRBV7-2 and TRBJ2-5, with D unresolved. The CDR3 is made up of 11 amino acids. CDR1 is SGHTA, CDR2 FQGNSA, per germline. Trimming took 0 bases from V and 11 from J, leaving 7 bases between them. CDR3 bases: TGTGCCAGCAGCTTAGCCGGAGAGCAGTACTTC. Its translation is CASSLAGEQYF.

Regarding this clone: Sequence at one end of the junction differs from germline and may be a read error. This chain joins TRBV7-9 and TRBJ2-3; unclear D gene. Germline V lookup: CDR1 SEHNR, CDR2 FQNEAQ (reference sequence). The CDR3 extends over 16 amino acids. CDR3 sequence (DNA): TGTGCCAGCAGCTTAGCAGGTGGCAGGAGCACTGATACGCAGTATTTT. This gives the protein CASSLAGGRSTDTQYF.

This clone was detected only a few times. This sequence joins TRBV7-6 and TRBJ2-1; 7 nucleotides agree with TRBD2. Germline V gene sequence: CDR1 SGHVS, CDR2 FNYEAQ. J was trimmed by 4 bases and V by 7 bases; bases with no gene match: 13. The CDR3 covers 16 residues. CDR3 bases: TGTGCCAGCACTCCTTCACGGCCTAGCGGATACAATGAGCAGTTCTTC. Translation gives CASTPSRPSGYNEQFF.

The chain combines TRBV10-2 with TRBJ2-5; 14 bases agree with TRBD2. The CDR3 covers 16 residues. J was trimmed by 5 bases and V by 6 bases; bases with no gene match: 8. The germline V gene encodes CDR1 WSHSY and CDR2 SAAADI. In nucleotides, the CDR3 is TGCGCCAGCAGCCAAAAGACTAGCGGGAGGGGGGAGACCCAGTACTTC. Amino acids: CASSQKTSGRGETQYF.

The chain couples TRBV19 to TRBJ2-7; weak D call: TRBD1 (6 bases). The CDR3 covers 13 residues. Trimming took 5 bases from V and 2 from J, leaving 10 bases between them. Germline CDR1 and CDR2: LNHDA and SQIVND (reference sequence). The DNA of the CDR3 is TGTGCCAGTAGTCCCAGGGGAACCTACGAGCAGTACTTC. It specifies CASSPRGTYEQYF.

The rearrangement joins TRBV7-8 to TRBJ2-7, with a weak D call TRBD2 (5 bases). Per germline, CDR1 SGHVS and CDR2 FQNEAQ. The CDR3 loop spans 15 amino acids. The germline V and J ends were trimmed by 0 bases and 2 bases, with 11 bases remaining between them. CDR3 nucleotides: TGTGCCAGCAGCTTAGCTGGGCTAGCCGCCTACGAGCAGTACTTC. It translates to CASSLAGLAAYEQYF.

The V gene is TRBV19, the J gene TRBJ2-3; a weak D match, TRBD1 (7 bases). CDR1 LNHDA and CDR2 SQIVND come from the germline V gene (reference sequence). Trimming cost V 0 bases and J 5 bases, with 24 bases left between them. The CDR3 is 19 amino acids. CDR3 in amino acids: CASSIERGGLAGSVDTQYF. The CDR3 DNA reads as TGTGCCAGTAGTATAGAGAGAGGGGGCCTAGCCGGGAGCGTAGATACGCAGTATTTT.

CDR3 nucleotides: TGCAGCGTTGAAGTCCCAGGGGCTAGGAACACTGAAGCTTTCTTT. This encodes CSVEVPGARNTEAFF. The chain combines TRBV29-1 with TRBJ1-1, with D possibly being TRBD1 (6 bases). This CDR3 is built from 15 residues. V was clipped by 1 base and J by 1 base, with 13 bases between them. Germline CDR1 and CDR2: SQVTM and ANQGSEA. The full variable domain, in which reference TRBV29-1 and TRBJ1-1 provide the parts outside the CDR3, is SAVISQKPSRDICQRGTSLTIQCQVDSQVTMMFWYRQQPGQSLTLIATANQGSEATYESGFVIDKFPISRPNLTFSTLTVSNMSPEDSSIYLCSVEVPGARNTEAFFGQGTRLTVV.

The chain links TRBV7-8 to TRBJ2-3; 9 bases fit TRBD2. The germline gives CDR1 SGHVS, CDR2 FQNEAQ. V lost 5 bases, J lost 0 bases, and 6 bases stayed unmatched. The CDR3 runs to 16 residues. CDR3 residues: CASSARAGGSTDTQYF. Here the CDR3 DNA reads TGTGCCAGCAGCGCCCGAGCGGGGGGAAGCACAGATACGCAGTATTTT.

This clone is medium-sized. The chain couples TRBV28 to TRBJ2-7; D gene ambiguous. The CDR3 sequence is 12 residues long. Germline assignment: CDR1 MDHEN and CDR2 SYDVKM. Trimming shortened V by 10 bases and J by 2 bases, and 12 bases separated the two germline ends. The CDR3 is CATWKRPYEQYF. Here the CDR3 DNA reads TGTGCCACCTGGAAGCGCCCCTACGAGCAGTACTTC.

This clone is medium-sized within its sample. This rearrangement joins TRBV7-9 to TRBJ1-2; TRBD1 agrees at 7 bases. This CDR3 has 14 amino acids. CDR1 and CDR2 (germline): SEHNR, FQNEAQ (reference sequence). After removal of 5 bases from V and 0 bases from J, the junction contained 3 bases not matched to a gene. The CDR3 sequence is CASSHGTANYGYTF. The CDR3 DNA follows: TGTGCCAGCAGCCATGGGACAGCTAACTATGGCTACACCTTC. Based on the CDR3 plus reference TRBV7-9 and TRBJ1-2, the full variable domain is DTGVSQNPRHKITKRGQNVTFRCDPISEHNRLYWYRQTLGQGPEFLTYFQNEAQLEKSRLLSDRFSAERPKGSFSTLEIQRTEQGDSAMYLCASSHGTANYGYTFGSGTRLTVV.

There are a few counts of this clone. This rearrangement joins TRBV7-7 to TRBJ2-2, with unresolved D. Germline-derived CDR1 and CDR2 are SSHAT and FNYEAQ (reference sequence). This CDR3 has 15 residues. V lost 5 bases to trimming and J lost 2 bases, with 12 bases between them. The CDR3 loop is CASSTSPGNTGELFF. For the CDR3, the DNA is TGTGCCAGCAGCACCAGCCCCGGCAACACCGGGGAGCTGTTTTTT. Looking up the rest from reference TRBV7-7 and TRBJ2-2 gives the full variable domain: GAGVSQSPRYKVTKRGQDVTLRCDPISSHATLYWYQQALGQGPEFLTYFNYEAQPDKSGLPSDRFSAERPEGSISTLTIQRTEQRDSAMYRCASSTSPGNTGELFFGEGSRLTVL.

This CDR3 is CASSQVGTSYYEQYF. In DNA form, the CDR3 reads TGTGCCAGCAGCCAAGTGGGAACTAGTTACTACGAGCAGTACTTC. V and J are TRBV14 and TRBJ2-7; perhaps TRBD2 as D (5 bases). There are 15 residues in the CDR3. Germline V lookup: CDR1 SGHDN, CDR2 FVKESK. V lost 1 base to trimming and J lost 3 bases, with 13 bases between them.

The chain couples TRBV11-2 to TRBJ2-2; TRBD1 might be the D (5 bases). Germline V gene lookup returns CDR1 SGHAT and CDR2 FQNNGV. Deletions cut 5 bases from V and 1 base from J, with 11 bases between. CDR3 length equals 15 residues. As DNA, the CDR3 is TGTGCCAGCAGCCCAGGGCGGAAGAACACCGGGGAGCTGTTTTTT. Translation: CASSPGRKNTGELFF. Together with reference TRBV11-2 and TRBJ2-2, the CDR3 gives the full variable domain: EAGVAQSPRYKIIEKRQSVAFWCNPISGHATLYWYQQILGQGPKLLIQFQNNGVVDDSQLPKDRFSAERLKGVDSTLKIQPAKLEDSAVYLCASSPGRKNTGELFFGEGSRLTVL.